Presented here are 30 T cell receptor beta chains from one specimen sequenced in a study of T cells after yellow fever vaccination. MiXCR was run by TCRdb on the 5' RACE reads, yielding one entry per CDR3 protein. Here the sample spans about 340,000 distinct CDR3 sequences, around 13% being singletons. The sequencing used CD4+ T cells sorted from PBMCs, collected 15 days after the yellow fever booster vaccination. Source of these receptors: a man between 18 and 29 years old who received the YFV17D yellow fever vaccine.

This clonotype has only a few counts. This chain links TRBV7-2 with TRBJ2-1; D may be TRBD2 (5 bases). The CDR3 contains 12 residues. V was pared by 6 bases and J by 16 bases, with 19 bases between. Germline CDR1 is SGHTA and CDR2 is FQGNSA. The CDR3 DNA sequence: TGTGCCAGCAGGGAACCGGTAGGACTTCCTTTCTTC. It yields the protein CASREPVGLPFF.

This clonotype occurred many times. The chain recombines TRBV5-1 with TRBJ2-7; unclear D gene. V was shortened by 5 bases and J by 3 bases, with 9 bases between the two germline ends. The V gene's germline CDR1 is SGHRS and CDR2 YFSETQ. The CDR3 loop spans 12 amino acids. The CDR3 sequence is CASSMTFYEQYF. The CDR3 DNA reads TGCGCCAGCAGTATGACCTTCTACGAGCAGTACTTC.

This chain links TRBV20-1 with TRBJ2-1; TRBD2 is a possible D gene (6 bases). The V gene's germline CDR1 is DFQATT and CDR2 SNEGSKA (reference sequence). V dropped 6 bases and J dropped 0 bases, with 15 bases sitting between them. CDR3 length: 15 residues. The DNA for the CDR3 is TGCAGTGCCAGGACTACGATTTTCTCCTACAATGAGCAGTTCTTC. Protein product: CSARTTIFSYNEQFF.

This clonotype was observed at least ten times. The chain recombines TRBV5-5 with TRBJ1-2, with D hard to call. Trimming took 0 bases from V and 7 from J, leaving 13 bases between them. Germline assignment: CDR1 SGHKS and CDR2 YYEKEE (reference sequence). The CDR3 runs to 14 residues. The DNA for the CDR3 is TGTGCCAGCAGCTTGGAGGTTCGGGGAAGTGGCTACACCTTC. Translating gives CASSLEVRGSGYTF.

The sample holds a few counts of this clonotype. J is TRBJ1-1 and V is TRBV7-2; D call uncertain. The V gene lost 5 bases and the J gene lost 3 bases, with 16 bases spanning the gap. The length of the CDR3 is 15 residues. Germline V gene sequence: CDR1 SGHTA, CDR2 FQGNSA. CDR3 residues: CASSLRPTGDTEAFF. As DNA, the CDR3 is TGTGCCAGCAGCCTTAGGCCCACTGGGGACACTGAAGCTTTCTTT.

This clonotype was found a few times. The V call is TRBV20-1, the J call TRBJ1-1; D is undetermined. This CDR3 is 14 amino acids long. Trimming removed 2 bases from V and 1 base from J, with 11 bases in between. From germline, CDR1 is DFQATT and CDR2 SNEGSKA (reference sequence). The CDR3, as DNA: TGCAGTGCTAGACGACGGGGAGGGAACACTGAAGCTTTCTTT. Protein sequence: CSARRRGGNTEAFF.

This clonotype has only a few counts. This chain connects TRBV6-2 or TRBV6-3 to TRBJ2-3; 7 positions agree with TRBD1. V shed 3 bases, J shed 0 bases, and the junction held 3 bases outside the gene matches. Germline lookup yields CDR1 MNHEY and CDR2 SVGEGT. The CDR3 sequence is 15 residues long. The CDR3: CASSYGTESTDTQYF. DNA of the CDR3: TGTGCCAGCAGTTATGGGACAGAGAGCACAGATACGCAGTATTTT.

The gene calls are TRBV6-2 or TRBV6-3 and TRBJ2-3; TRBD2 agrees at 13 bases. The trim removed 6 bases at V and 4 bases at J, leaving 7 bases unmatched. Germline V CDR1 and CDR2: MNHEY, SVGEGT. The CDR3 consists of 16 residues. Here the CDR3 DNA reads TGTGCCAGCAGCAAATGGACTAGCGGGGGTGCAGATACGCAGTATTTT. This gives the protein CASSKWTSGGADTQYF.

In its sample, this clonotype was seen a few times. This chain joins TRBV5-1 and TRBJ1-3, with D possibly matching TRBD1 (5 bases). Germline CDR1 SGHRS, CDR2 YFSETQ. This CDR3 region has 15 residues. V gave up 0 bases and J gave up 0 bases, with 7 bases separating them. CDR3 sequence: CASSLAGLSGNTIYF. In DNA, the CDR3 is TGCGCCAGCAGCTTGGCAGGGCTCTCTGGAAACACCATATATTTT. Looking up the rest from reference TRBV5-1 and TRBJ1-3 gives the full variable domain: KAGVTQTPRYLIKTRGQQVTLSCSPISGHRSVSWYQQTPGQGLQFLFEYFSETQRNKGNFPGRFSGRQFSNSRSEMNVSTLELGDSALYLCASSLAGLSGNTIYFGEGSWLTVV.

This rearrangement joins TRBV28 to TRBJ2-7; D not resolved. This CDR3 has 13 amino acids. The V and J ends lost 4 bases and 2 bases respectively, with 9 bases between them. CDR1 and CDR2 (germline): MDHEN, SYDVKM. CDR3 bases: TGTGCCAGCAGTTCAAACACCGCCTACGAGCAGTACGTC. The encoded protein is CASSSNTAYEQYV.

The chain links TRBV27 to TRBJ1-3; D unclear. V was trimmed by 6 bases and J by 2 bases, leaving 8 bases between them. Germline V CDR1 and CDR2: MNHEY, SMNVEV (reference sequence). The CDR3 spans 13 residues. CDR3 nucleotides: TGTGCCAGCAGAGACCCCCCTGGAAACACCATATATTTT. Encoded protein: CASRDPPGNTIYF.

This clonotype was counted between two and nine times. In DNA, the CDR3 is TGTGCCAGCAGCCAAGGCTTCGGTGAGCAGTTCTTC. Encoded protein: CASSQGFGEQFF. V gene TRBV3-1 combines with J gene TRBJ2-1; no clear D. The length of the CDR3 is 12 residues. V lost 1 base, J lost 9 bases, and 7 bases lay in between. Germline V gives CDR1 LGHDT, CDR2 YNNKEL (reference sequence).

The CDR3 region is CASSLVGGAQYF. The CDR3 DNA follows: TGTGCCAGCAGCTTAGTCGGTGGAGCCCAGTACTTC. The rearrangement joins TRBV5-4 to TRBJ2-5; D call uncertain. With 2 bases removed from V and 9 bases from J, the gap between germline ends came to 11 bases. This CDR3 region has 12 residues. CDR1 and CDR2 from the germline V gene are SGHNT and YYREEE (reference sequence).

This clonotype was counted ten times or more. J is TRBJ1-2 and V is TRBV29-1, with D maybe TRBD1 (5 bases). Germline loops: CDR1 SQVTM, CDR2 ANQGSEA. The CDR3 is made up of 12 amino acids. Trimming left V 4 bases short and J 2 bases short, with 8 bases between. The CDR3 region is CSVARGNYGYTF. The CDR3 region has the DNA TGCAGCGTTGCTCGGGGCAACTATGGCTACACCTTC.

V usage is TRBV20-1 and J usage is TRBJ2-7, with D possibly called TRBD1 or TRBD2 (5 bases each). Trimming left V 6 bases short and J 6 bases short, with 12 bases between. This CDR3 has 11 residues. Germline V gives CDR1 DFQATT, CDR2 SNEGSKA (reference sequence). CDR3 region: CSAWDGREQYV. The CDR3 nucleotides are TGCAGTGCCTGGGACGGGCGCGAGCAGTACGTC.

This sequence joins TRBV6-5 and TRBJ1-4, with a tentative D call TRBD1 (6 bases). The germline V gene encodes CDR1 MNHEY and CDR2 SVGAGI. Trimming shortened V by 4 bases and J by 7 bases, and 16 bases separated the two germline ends. CDR3 length: 15 residues. Here the CDR3 DNA reads TGTGCCAGCAGTTTCTCCAGGGGCGGGGGTGAAAAACTGTTTTTT. The encoded protein is CASSFSRGGGEKLFF.

This clonotype has just a few counts. The chain recombines TRBV19 with TRBJ2-3, with 9 bases fitting TRBD1. Germline CDR1 and CDR2: LNHDA and SQIVND (reference sequence). Trimming took 3 bases from V and 1 from J; bases not matched to a gene: 2. The CDR3 has 15 amino acids. This chain's CDR3 is CASSIWTGGTDTQYF. The CDR3 bases are TGTGCCAGTAGTATCTGGACAGGGGGCACAGATACGCAGTATTTT.

The gene calls are TRBV11-2 and TRBJ1-1, with 10 bases matching TRBD1. The CDR3 runs to 16 residues. V trimming: 6 bases; J trimming: 1 base; junction bases outside the gene matches: 8. Germline loops: CDR1 SGHAT, CDR2 FQNNGV. The chain's CDR3 is CASRKAGQGTNTEAFF. CDR3 bases: TGTGCCAGCAGGAAAGCGGGACAGGGGACGAACACTGAAGCTTTCTTT. The entire variable domain, with the rest obtained from reference TRBV11-2 and TRBJ1-1, is as follows: EAGVAQSPRYKIIEKRQSVAFWCNPISGHATLYWYQQILGQGPKLLIQFQNNGVVDDSQLPKDRFSAERLKGVDSTLKIQPAKLEDSAVYLCASRKAGQGTNTEAFFGQGTRLTVV.

CDR3 region: CASSSFWDSYNEQFF. The CDR3 coding sequence is TGTGCCAGCAGCTCCTTCTGGGACAGTTACAATGAGCAGTTCTTC. V gene TRBV11-1 combines with J gene TRBJ2-1; 7 bases match TRBD1. Trimming cost V 4 bases and J 4 bases; bases outside gene matches: 7. CDR1 is SGHAT, CDR2 FQDESV, per germline (reference sequence). The CDR3 consists of 15 residues.

This clonotype appeared many times. The chain uses TRBV12-3 or TRBV12-4 and TRBJ1-6; maybe TRBD1 (5 bases). The CDR3 is 15 amino acids. The ends were cut back, 6 bases at V and 5 bases at J, with 14 bases in the middle. CDR3: CASSLQGGNNSPLHF. The DNA for the CDR3 is TGTGCCAGCAGCCTCCAGGGAGGGAATAATTCACCCCTCCACTTT.

The V call is TRBV9, the J call TRBJ2-3; D may be TRBD2 (5 bases). The germline V gene encodes CDR1 SGDLS and CDR2 YYNGEE. The length of the CDR3 is 14 residues. The germline V and J ends were trimmed by 2 bases and 2 bases, with 9 bases remaining between them. The CDR3 is CASSVGILTDTQYF. The CDR3 bases are TGTGCCAGCAGCGTCGGGATTCTCACAGATACGCAGTATTTT.

The chain recombines TRBV4-3 with TRBJ1-2, with TRBD1 identical over 7 bases. V shed 4 bases and J 3 bases; nucleotides not matched to a gene: 14. CDR1 and CDR2 (germline): LGHNA, YSLEER. The CDR3 is 17 residues long. The CDR3 DNA reads as TGCGCCAGCAGCCCACATGCGAGGGACAGCACGTACTATGGCTACACCTTC. Translated, it gives CASSPHARDSTYYGYTF.

The rearrangement joins TRBV11-2 to TRBJ2-1; 8 nucleotides align to TRBD2. Germline V gives CDR1 SGHAT, CDR2 FQNNGV. The V segment lost 2 bases and the J segment 2 bases; nucleotides outside the gene matches: 2. CDR3 length: 15 amino acids. CDR3 sequence reads: CASSLRRGAYNEQFF. In DNA, the CDR3 is TGTGCCAGCAGCTTACGGCGGGGGGCCTACAATGAGCAGTTCTTC.

The chain has TRBV29-1 and TRBJ1-4; D not resolved. The V and J ends lost 6 bases and 6 bases respectively, with 14 bases between them. This CDR3 spans 13 amino acids. Germline-derived CDR1 and CDR2 are SQVTM and ANQGSEA. The CDR3 sequence: CSVSRLRDEKLFF. The CDR3 coding sequence is TGCAGCGTCTCCAGGTTAAGGGATGAAAAACTGTTTTTT.

The V and J genes are TRBV28 and TRBJ2-7, with D possibly matching TRBD1 (5 bases). The CDR3 is 13 amino acids. From germline, CDR1 is MDHEN and CDR2 SYDVKM. The ends were cut back, 5 bases at V and 2 bases at J, with 10 bases in the middle. CDR3 loop: CASSADSPYEQYV. Written as DNA, the CDR3 is TGTGCCAGCAGTGCTGACAGCCCCTACGAGCAGTACGTC.

This clonotype was seen a handful of times. In nucleotides, the CDR3 is TGTGCCAGCAGCGCTAGCGGCTACGAGCAGTACTTC. Its protein product is CASSASGYEQYF. This chain connects TRBV2 to TRBJ2-7; the match to TRBD2 covers 7 bases. This CDR3 contains 12 residues. CDR1 SNHLY and CDR2 FYNNEI come from the germline V gene. V dropped 6 bases and J dropped 3; count of bases not matched to a gene: 2.

The gene calls are TRBV6-2 or TRBV6-3 and TRBJ2-4, with TRBD2 matching 9 bases. Germline values: CDR1 MNHEY, CDR2 SVGEGT. The CDR3 sequence is 12 residues long. Trimming at V came to 6 bases and at J to 11 bases, leaving 5 bases not matched to a gene. CDR3 DNA sequence: TGTGCCAGCAGCCCTAGCGGGACCCTTCAGTACTTC. Its protein product is CASSPSGTLQYF.

This rearrangement joins TRBV28 to TRBJ2-7; the match to TRBD2 covers 7 bases. Trimming removed 2 bases from V and 2 bases from J; junction bases left unmatched: 6. CDR3 length: 15 residues. Per germline, CDR1 MDHEN and CDR2 SYDVKM. CDR3 sequence: CASSLARAGTYEQYV. For the CDR3, the DNA is TGTGCCAGCAGTTTAGCCCGAGCGGGGACCTACGAGCAGTACGTC.

This clonotype appeared a few times. The chain employs TRBV9 and TRBJ2-3; unclear D gene. V shed 3 bases and J shed 4 bases, with 9 bases lying between them. The CDR3 loop spans 13 amino acids. Per germline, CDR1 SGDLS and CDR2 YYNGEE. CDR3 in amino acids: CASSAHTADTQYF. DNA for the CDR3: TGTGCCAGCAGCGCCCACACAGCAGATACGCAGTATTTT.

This rearrangement joins TRBV25-1 to TRBJ2-5; D possibly matches TRBD1 or TRBD2 (6 bases each). The V end was cut by 3 bases, the J end by 5 bases, with 13 bases between. The CDR3 has 14 residues. CDR1 and CDR2 (germline): MGHDK, SYGVNS. Here the CDR3 reads CASSDNRAGETQYF. The CDR3 DNA reads TGTGCCAGCAGTGACAACAGGGCGGGGGAGACCCAGTACTTC.